The clone carrying this T cell receptor (beta chain) was found a few times. Primers for the PCR totalled 60 Vbeta and 13 Jbeta. The repertoire was sequenced with immunoSEQ multiplex PCR; TCRdb's copy has only in-frame clones and lacks some. The table records roughly 100,000 clones, roughly 15% of them present only once. This specimen comes from a study of cytomegalovirus exposure and HLA in healthy donors. On the study more broadly: There were about 85 million unique TCRs (from HLA-typed donors) in an early data release.

This CDR3 is built from 12 residues. After removal of 7 bases from V and 11 bases from J, the junction contained 13 bases not matched to a gene. Germline V gives CDR1 SQVTM, CDR2 ANQGSEA. The sequencing sample was made of PBMCs. V gene TRBV29-1 combines with J gene TRBJ1-1; 7 nucleotides agree with TRBD1. This receptor was obtained from a female donor in good health and CMV-seronegative. The CDR3 reads CSAAYRGEPAFF. CDR3 nucleotides: TGCAGCGCTGCCTACAGGGGAGAACCGGCTTTCTTT. Full variable domain (outside the CDR3, taken from reference TRBV29-1 and TRBJ1-1): SAVISQKPSRDICQRGTSLTIQCQVDSQVTMMFWYRQQPGQSLTLIATANQGSEATYESGFVIDKFPISRPNLTFSTLTVSNMSPEDSSIYLCSAAYRGEPAFFGQGTRLTVV.